One sample yielded the 14 T cell receptor beta chains listed below, sequenced in a study of CD8+ T cells in alopecia areata. Treatment: oral pan-JAK inhibitor, 5-10 mg twice daily. RNA was isolated and reverse transcribed to cDNA, the sequencing template. Libraries were prepared by immunoSEQ multiplex PCR; TCRdb keeps only in-frame clonotypes and omits some of them. The sample lists 150,000 to 200,000 clones, roughly 70% seen once, with about 1.3% in the top ten. The input for sequencing was CD4+ T cells sorted from blood, taken at week 49, from a patient treated with tofacitinib. The source of these receptors is a human donor with alopecia areata.

The V call is TRBV25-1, the J call TRBJ1-1; D gene ambiguous. CDR3 length: 11 amino acids. The V end was cut by 6 bases, the J end by 7 bases, with 9 bases between. The germline V gene has CDR1 MGHDK and CDR2 SYGVNS. The CDR3 DNA follows: TGTGCCAGCAGCCGGCTGAATGAAGCTTTCTTT. It codes for CASSRLNEAFF.

The J gene is TRBJ2-5, the V gene TRBV30, with a possible D match to TRBD2 (6 bases). The CDR3 is 13 residues long. Germline CDR1 GTSNPN, CDR2 SVGIG (reference sequence). V was pared by 5 bases and J by 5 bases, with 15 bases between. CDR3 in DNA: TGTGCCTGGTCCCGGGAAGGGAGGGAGACCCAGTACTTC. Amino acids: CAWSREGRETQYF.

The V and J genes are TRBV30 and TRBJ1-5, with unresolved D. This CDR3 is 13 amino acids long. V lost 1 base, J lost 4 bases, and 8 bases lay in between. Per germline, CDR1 GTSNPN and CDR2 SVGIG (reference sequence). The CDR3 sequence is CAWSATNNQPQHF. The CDR3, as DNA: TGTGCCTGGAGTGCGACAAATAATCAGCCCCAGCATTTT.

V and J are TRBV6-5 and TRBJ2-7; D is possibly TRBD2 (5 bases). V gave up 8 bases and J gave up 4 bases, with 9 bases separating them. The CDR3 totals 11 residues. The germline V gene has CDR1 MNHEY and CDR2 SVGAGI. The CDR3 region has the DNA TGTGCCAGCCCAGGAGGATACGAGCAGTACTTC. This codes for CASPGGYEQYF.

The chain couples TRBV5-6 to TRBJ1-1; 7 nucleotides match TRBD1. Germline V gene data show CDR1 as SGHDT and CDR2 as YYEEEE. The CDR3 spans 15 residues. J gave up 0 bases and V 2 bases, and 4 bases lay outside the gene matches. CDR3 loop: CASSLVTGLNTEAFF. CDR3 bases: TGTGCCAGCAGCTTAGTGACAGGGCTGAACACTGAAGCTTTCTTT.

This chain connects TRBV25-1 to TRBJ1-6; D perhaps matches TRBD1 (5 bases). Between the trimmed V and J ends, which lost 7 bases and 7 bases, there was a span of 11 bases. CDR3 length: 13 residues. The germline gives CDR1 MGHDK, CDR2 SYGVNS. The CDR3: CASTRGPNSPLHF. The CDR3 DNA sequence: TGTGCCAGCACCCGGGGACCGAATTCACCCCTCCACTTT.

The chain carries TRBV7-2 and TRBJ2-1; a possible D gene is TRBD2 (6 bases). CDR3 length: 18 amino acids. Trimming pared 1 base from V and 6 bases from J, leaving 22 bases between. Per the germline V gene, CDR1 is SGHTA and CDR2 is FQGNSA. CDR3 DNA: TGTGCCAGCAGCTTAGGTGTTCATGGGGGGACTGCTTCCAATGAGCAGTTCTTC. This gives the protein CASSLGVHGGTASNEQFF. Drawing the rest from reference TRBV7-2 and TRBJ2-1, the complete variable domain is GAGVSQSPSNKVTEKGKDVELRCDPISGHTALYWYRQSLGQGLEFLIYFQGNSAPDKSGLPSDRFSAERTGGSVSTLTIQRTQQEDSAVYLCASSLGVHGGTASNEQFFGPGTRLTVL.

This clone occurred a few times. This sequence joins TRBV2 and TRBJ2-7, with 9 bases that match TRBD1. Germline loops: CDR1 SNHLY, CDR2 FYNNEI. V lost 5 bases and J lost 6; bases outside the gene matches: 5. The CDR3 has 13 residues. The CDR3 region is CASSPGQGREQYF. Here the CDR3 DNA reads TGTGCCAGCAGTCCGGGACAGGGTCGCGAGCAGTACTTC.

The chain joins TRBV7-2 to TRBJ2-1; the match to TRBD2 covers 13 bases. The CDR3 is 15 amino acids. The junction had 4 bases not matched to a gene; V was cut back by 6 bases and J by 5 bases. Germline CDR1 and CDR2: SGHTA and FQGNSA. The CDR3 loop reads CASRQGLAGDNEQFF. In DNA, the CDR3 is TGTGCCAGCAGACAAGGACTAGCGGGGGACAATGAGCAGTTCTTC.

This chain connects TRBV5-1 to TRBJ1-2; D gene uncertain. V shed 2 bases and J shed 5 bases, with 22 bases lying between them. The CDR3 sequence is 17 residues long. Germline CDR1 is SGHRS and CDR2 is YFSETQ. The CDR3 DNA is TGCGCCAGCAGCTTCGGAGACGCCCAAACCACCATTTATGGCTACACCTTC. This encodes CASSFGDAQTTIYGYTF.

The chain is built from TRBV13 and TRBJ2-1, with D possibly matching TRBD1 (6 bases). The V and J ends lost 3 bases and 1 base respectively, with 16 bases between them. Germline-derived CDR1 and CDR2 are PRHDT and FYEKMQ (reference sequence). This CDR3 region has 17 residues. In nucleotides, the CDR3 is TGTGCCAGCAGCTTCCTCAGGGGTCGTTTGTCCTACAATGAGCAGTTCTTC. The encoded protein is CASSFLRGRLSYNEQFF.

The V and J genes are TRBV9 and TRBJ1-2; 7 nucleotides match TRBD1. CDR3 size: 12 residues. With 3 bases clipped from V and 11 bases from J, the junction kept 7 bases outside the gene matches. CDR1 is SGDLS and CDR2 is YYNGEE in the germline V gene. CDR3 amino acids: CASSADRAGYTF. DNA for the CDR3: TGTGCCAGCAGCGCTGACAGGGCAGGATACACCTTC.

In this sample, this clone turned up once. V gene TRBV30 combines with J gene TRBJ1-6, with 8 bases fitting TRBD1. This CDR3 spans 14 amino acids. The V and J ends lost 4 bases and 6 bases, in that order; junction bases with no gene match: 5. The germline V gene has CDR1 GTSNPN and CDR2 SVGIG (reference sequence). In DNA form, the CDR3 reads TGTGCCTGGAAATTTCAGGGGGCTAATTCACCCCTCCACTTT. Its protein product is CAWKFQGANSPLHF.

This clone was observed a few times. The chain employs TRBV29-1 and TRBJ1-2; 11 nucleotides match TRBD1. Trimming cost V 6 bases and J 8 bases; bases outside gene matches: 5. Germline V gene data show CDR1 as SQVTM and CDR2 as ANQGSEA. This CDR3 is 12 amino acids long. The CDR3 loop reads CSVGQGERGYTF. In nucleotides, the CDR3 is TGCAGCGTGGGACAGGGGGAGAGAGGCTACACCTTC.